These T cell receptor beta chains were read from a single sample in a study of beta chain features in type 1 diabetes. Sequencing used immunoSEQ multiplex PCR; TCRdb keeps in-frame clones, though not all of them. The table includes fewer than 900,000 clones, roughly 17% detected once. The sample was naive CD4+ T cells from blood. These TCRs come from a woman under 30 in good health. Both conserved end residues are part of each CDR3. Each record gives: D gene, CDR3 length, clone size, V gene, J gene, CDR3 protein, CDR3 DNA. A D gene is named only where the DNA matches it firmly. Not every row has a clone size; where given, it reads once, few, many or a size class.

D: -; length: 13; size: -; V: TRBV19; J: TRBJ2-2; CDR3: CASRRDTGGELFF; DNA: TGTGCCAGTAGGCGGGACACTGGCGGGGAGCTGTTTTTT
D: -; length: 12; size: many; V: TRBV18; J: TRBJ2-3; CDR3: CASSLRTDTQYF; DNA: TGTGCCAGCTCCCTACGCACAGATACGCAGTATTTT
D: -; length: 13; size: few; V: TRBV28; J: TRBJ2-1; CDR3: CASTLDTYNEQFF; DNA: TGTGCCAGCACTTTAGACACCTACAATGAGCAGTTCTTC
D: -; length: 14; size: -; V: TRBV4-3; J: TRBJ2-1; CDR3: CASSQGHRYNEQFF; DNA: TGCGCCAGCAGCCAAGGTCACAGGTACAATGAGCAGTTCTTC
D: TRBD2; length: 16; size: -; V: TRBV7-3; J: TRBJ2-5; CDR3: CASSLMASGSGETQYF; DNA: TGTGCCAGCAGCTTAATGGCTAGCGGGAGTGGTGAGACCCAGTACTTC
D: -; length: 13; size: few; V: TRBV5-8; J: TRBJ2-1; CDR3: CASSLDGYNEQFF; DNA: TGTGCCAGCAGCTTGGACGGATACAATGAGCAGTTCTTC
D: TRBD1; length: 16; size: few; V: TRBV27; J: TRBJ2-5; CDR3: CASSLRTGGSQETQYF; DNA: TGTGCCAGCAGTCTAAGGACAGGGGGGTCTCAAGAGACCCAGTACTTC
D: -; length: 14; size: few; V: TRBV5-1; J: TRBJ2-7; CDR3: CASSLMAGSYEQYF; DNA: TGCGCCAGCAGCTTAATGGCAGGGAGCTACGAGCAGTACTTC
D: -; length: 12; size: few; V: TRBV23-1; J: TRBJ2-1; CDR3: CASSLQRNEQFF; DNA: TGCGCCAGCAGCCTTCAACGGAATGAGCAGTTCTTC
D: TRBD2; length: 17; size: few; V: TRBV27; J: TRBJ2-1; CDR3: CASRTLAGGSSYNEQFF; DNA: TGTGCCAGCAGAACCCTAGCGGGAGGGAGCTCCTACAATGAGCAGTTCTTC
D: -; length: 14; size: -; V: TRBV7-6; J: TRBJ1-1; CDR3: CASSLVDRNTEAFF; DNA: TGTGCCAGCAGCTTAGTGGACAGGAACACTGAAGCTTTCTTT
D: -; length: 14; size: -; V: TRBV5-4; J: TRBJ1-1; CDR3: CASSFGQADTEAFF; DNA: TGTGCCAGCAGCTTCGGGCAGGCAGACACTGAAGCTTTCTTT
D: TRBD2; length: 15; size: few; V: TRBV6-5; J: TRBJ2-5; CDR3: CASSPAGGSQETQYF; DNA: TGTGCCAGCAGCCCCGCTGGCGGGAGTCAAGAGACCCAGTACTTC
D: -; length: 13; size: -; V: TRBV19; J: TRBJ1-5; CDR3: CASNAYPGQPQHF; DNA: TGTGCCAGTAATGCTTACCCGGGTCAGCCCCAGCATTTT
D: -; length: 19; size: -; V: TRBV5-6; J: TRBJ1-5; CDR3: CASSLSGRGTLNSNQPQHF; DNA: TGTGCCAGCAGCTTGTCTGGCAGAGGGACTTTAAATAGCAATCAGCCCCAGCATTTT
D: TRBD2; length: 16; size: few; V: TRBV5-4; J: TRBJ2-1; CDR3: CASSPTGTRQYNEQFF; DNA: TGTGCCAGCAGCCCTACCGGGACTAGACAGTACAATGAGCAGTTCTTC
D: TRBD2; length: 13; size: few; V: TRBV7-2; J: TRBJ2-1; CDR3: CASRTSGTHEQFF; DNA: TGTGCCAGCCGGACTAGCGGGACCCATGAGCAGTTCTTC
D: -; length: 12; size: many; V: TRBV10-3; J: TRBJ2-3; CDR3: CAISVDTDTQYF; DNA: TGTGCCATCAGTGTTGACACAGATACGCAGTATTTT